These T cell receptor beta chains were read from a single sample in a study of blood T cell repertoires in COVID-19. Only in-frame clones appear in the TCRdb table, and some are missing; sequencing was by immunoSEQ multiplex PCR. The sample has 110,000 or so clones, approximately 87% seen once. Sequences were obtained from peripheral blood. All receptors derive from a man aged 55 to 69 with acute or convalescent COVID-19. CDR3s include the opening cysteine and the closing phenylalanine or tryptophan. The order of the fields is J gene, D gene, V gene, clone size, CDR3 DNA, CDR3 protein. D genes are given only for firm matches. Not every row has a clone size; where given, it reads once, few, many or a size class.

J gene: TRBJ2-7; D gene: TRBD1; V gene: TRBV29-1; clone size: NA; CDR3 DNA: TGCAGCGTCTACGGGACAGAGGAGCAGTACTTC; CDR3 protein: CSVYGTEEQYF
J gene: TRBJ1-6; D gene: NA; V gene: TRBV4-2; clone size: NA; CDR3 DNA: TGTGCCAGCAGCCAAGATCCTCAGGGGACTAATTCACCCCTCCACTTT; CDR3 protein: CASSQDPQGTNSPLHF
J gene: TRBJ2-7; D gene: NA; V gene: TRBV7-2; clone size: NA; CDR3 DNA: TGTGCCAGCAGCCTATGGGAGGACGGCGTGAACGAGCAGTACTTC; CDR3 protein: CASSLWEDGVNEQYF
J gene: TRBJ1-6; D gene: NA; V gene: TRBV4-2; clone size: NA; CDR3 DNA: TGTGCCAGCAGCCAAGAAGCGGGCTCCTATAATTCACCCCTCCACTTT; CDR3 protein: CASSQEAGSYNSPLHF
J gene: TRBJ2-5; D gene: NA; V gene: TRBV5-8; clone size: NA; CDR3 DNA: TGTGCCAGCAGTGGGGGAGGACTTTCACCAAAGGGAGAGACCCAGTACTTC; CDR3 protein: CASSGGGLSPKGETQYF
J gene: TRBJ2-3; D gene: NA; V gene: TRBV6-5; clone size: NA; CDR3 DNA: TGTGCCAGCAGTTACCTCTCCCTAGGCACAGATACGCAGTATTTT; CDR3 protein: CASSYLSLGTDTQYF
J gene: TRBJ1-5; D gene: NA; V gene: TRBV27; clone size: NA; CDR3 DNA: TGTGCCAGCAGTCCCCCAGGGTTAGGGCTTCAGCCCCAGCATTTT; CDR3 protein: CASSPPGLGLQPQHF
J gene: TRBJ1-2; D gene: NA; V gene: TRBV5-4; clone size: once; CDR3 DNA: TGTGCCAGCAGTTCTGCACAGGGTGCTAACTATGGCTACACCTTC; CDR3 protein: CASSSAQGANYGYTF
J gene: TRBJ1-3; D gene: NA; V gene: TRBV3-1/TRBV3-2; clone size: NA; CDR3 DNA: TGTGCCAGCAGCCAAGCGGGGGGGGACACCATATATTTT; CDR3 protein: CASSQAGGDTIYF
J gene: TRBJ2-5; D gene: NA; V gene: TRBV7-3; clone size: NA; CDR3 DNA: TGTGCCAGCAGCTTAAGGTTTGGTGACAGAGAGACCCAGTACTTC; CDR3 protein: CASSLRFGDRETQYF
J gene: TRBJ2-3; D gene: NA; V gene: TRBV3-1/TRBV3-2; clone size: NA; CDR3 DNA: TGTGCCAGCAGCCGGCGGGATGGCACAGATACGCAGTATTTT; CDR3 protein: CASSRRDGTDTQYF
J gene: TRBJ2-3; D gene: NA; V gene: TRBV5-5; clone size: NA; CDR3 DNA: TGTGCCAGCAGCCTGGAGCCGTTGGATACGCAGTATTTT; CDR3 protein: CASSLEPLDTQYF
J gene: TRBJ2-1; D gene: NA; V gene: TRBV27; clone size: few; CDR3 DNA: TGTGCCAGCAGTTCCCATTATCTACCGGGCGAGGGGCAGTTCTTC; CDR3 protein: CASSSHYLPGEGQFF
J gene: TRBJ2-7; D gene: TRBD2; V gene: TRBV12-3/TRBV12-4; clone size: NA; CDR3 DNA: TGTGCCAGCAGGCCCGGGACCGGGAGGGTGCAGTACTTC; CDR3 protein: CASRPGTGRVQYF
J gene: TRBJ2-5; D gene: NA; V gene: TRBV18; clone size: NA; CDR3 DNA: TGTGCCAGCTCCCCCGCCCAGAGTTGGGACTCGGAGACCCAGTACTTC; CDR3 protein: CASSPAQSWDSETQYF
J gene: TRBJ2-6; D gene: TRBD1; V gene: TRBV28; clone size: NA; CDR3 DNA: TGTGCCAGCAGTCAGACACGTGGTTTAAGGGACAGCGAGTCCGGGGCCAACGTCCTGACTTTC; CDR3 protein: CASSQTRGLRDSESGANVLTF
J gene: TRBJ2-7; D gene: TRBD2; V gene: TRBV19; clone size: NA; CDR3 DNA: TGTGCCAGTAGTATATCAGGGCAGCGGGGCGAGCAGTACTTC; CDR3 protein: CASSISGQRGEQYF